This T cell receptor beta chain was obtained from a study of blood T cell repertoires in COVID-19 (dated by TCRdb to the early 2020s). Concerning the study at large: Collaborator samples came from the United States, Italy and Spain and covered acute and convalescent phases of COVID-19. Subjects who had been exposed to COVID-19, were actively infected with it, or had recovered from it provided the deeply sampled blood TCRbeta repertoires that made up the dataset. The prospective study material was composed of cDNA or gDNA derived from T cells, B-cell-depleted T cells, or PBMCs. The samples were drawn from two sources: the first 160 participants of the ongoing ImmuneRACE study, and 1,200 or so subjects contributed by 6 global collaborators. Nearly every sample came with metadata listing a de-identified subject ID, COVID-19 status, age in years and sex. HLA class I and class II types, where available, came from metadata supplied by the sample provider rather than from assay-based typing. The repertoires were made available in a free public database intended to serve as a resource for research on the immune response to SARS-CoV-2. General conclusions and limits of the study: The amount of clinical and demographic metadata varied by source and participant and was provided uncurated.

TCRbeta CDR3 regions were amplified from genomic DNA using the immunoSEQ Assay, a bias-controlled multiplex PCR. The study's own analysis went as follows. The number of nucleated cells in each sample was estimated from the amplification of reference gene primers within the assay. Sequence reads were collapsed and filtered to measure the absolute abundance of every unique TCRbeta CDR3 rearrangement. For each sample, productive Simpson clonality was calculated by taking the square root of Simpson's diversity index across productive rearrangements. The source is immuneACCESS, and TCRdb retained only in-frame sequences with V and J called. Part of the clones is not carried over; for the studies checked, unresolved V genes explain less than half of this, and the remainder is unexplained. The D gene and trimming were derived from the DNA, and the V and J assignments and clone size from that table. In all, the sample holds about 100,000 clones, and 80% of those were seen once. The ten largest account for roughly 31% of the sample.

Whole blood was collected in K2EDTA tubes by collaborating institutions according to the institutions' own protocols. For TCRbeta analysis, collaborator samples were shipped as frozen whole blood, as isolated PBMCs, or as DNA extracted from either sample type. Taken from cysteine to phenylalanine, the CDR3 has 16 residues. The only DNA kept is the CDR3, 48 bases in frame from the first base. V lost 4 bases and J lost 0 bases, and the count of bases not matched to a germline gene is 6. CDR1 and CDR2 are drawn from the germline V gene: SGDLS, YYNGEE. To note about this clone: The antigen it binds to is not known. No base quality information exists; no much larger clone differs at one position.

Recombination linked TRBV9 to TRBJ2-4, and TRBD1 matches 8 of the central bases. This clonotype was obtained from a man aged 70 or older with active or convalescent COVID-19. The sequenced sample was peripheral blood. CDR3 region: CASSPGQGLAKNIQYF. The DNA sequence is as follows: TGTGCCAGCAGCCCCGGACAGGGACTAGCCAAAAACATTCAGTACTTC. The variable domain in full, with residues beyond the CDR3 obtained from the reference TRBV9 and TRBJ2-4 genes, is DSGVTQTPKHLITATGQRVTLRCSPRSGDLSVYWYQQSLDQGLQFLIQYYNGEERAKGNILERFSAQQFPDLHSELNLSSLELGDSALYFCASSPGQGLAKNIQYFGAGTRLSVL.